The subject of this entry is one T cell receptor beta chain. The antigen is undetermined. What was sequenced were expressed TCRB transcripts, since all of the isolated RNA had been reverse transcribed. Here immunoSEQ multiplex PCR was the method, and the copy in TCRdb shows in-frame clones only, minus some. The data contain about 270,000 clones, roughly an eighth of them singletons. The data were taken from a study of beta chain features in type 1 diabetes. With 2 bases removed from V and 2 bases from J, the gap between germline ends came to 16 bases. Per germline, CDR1 GTSNPN and CDR2 SVGIG (reference sequence). The CDR3 consists of 15 residues. It was via CD45RO/CCR7/CD25/CD127/CD95/CD27 that CD4+ naive, central memory, regulatory and stem cell-like memory cells were sorted. Study results and limitations: In all four CD4+ subsets, TCRB CDR3 length was significantly, moderately reduced in type 1 diabetes.

This sequence originates from a man aged 25-40 years with type 1 diabetes. The chain couples TRBV30 to TRBJ2-7; D is unclear. The sample was naive CD4+ T cells from blood. CDR3 nucleotides: TGTGCCTGGAGTCTCCCCGATCGGGTCCCCTACGAGCAGTACTTC. It codes for CAWSLPDRVPYEQYF.